The rows below give T cell receptor beta chains drawn from one sample of a study of blood T cell repertoires in COVID-19. Sequencing was performed with immunoSEQ multiplex PCR; in TCRdb, only in-frame clones are kept and a portion is missing. This table holds 190,000 or so clones, approximately 86% found once. Sequencing was carried out using peripheral blood. The receptors come from a middle-aged man with active or convalescent COVID-19. Both conserved end residues are part of each CDR3. The order of the fields is V gene, D gene, CDR3 length, J gene, clone size, CDR3 DNA, CDR3 protein. A D gene is named only where the DNA matches it firmly. Rows give clone size only sometimes, using once, few, many, or a class for an expanded clone.

TRBV3-1/TRBV3-2	-	13	TRBJ1-5	-	TGTGCCAGCAGCGCGCGGGGCAATCAGCCCCAGCATTTT	CASSARGNQPQHF
TRBV28	-	15	TRBJ1-3	-	TGTGCCAGCAGTGTAACCGGGACATCTGGAAACACCATATATTTT	CASSVTGTSGNTIYF
TRBV6-5	TRBD2	14	TRBJ2-1	-	TGTGCCAGCAGGGGCGGGGGGGCTATATATGAGCAGTTCTTC	CASRGGGAIYEQFF
TRBV19	-	14	TRBJ1-2	few	TGTGCCAGTAGTACCTGGAGAGGGAATCAGGGCTACACCTTC	CASSTWRGNQGYTF
TRBV27	TRBD1	16	TRBJ1-4	-	TGTGCCAGCAGTCCTATGACAGGGTCAACTAATGAAAAACTGTTTTTT	CASSPMTGSTNEKLFF
TRBV7-3	-	13	TRBJ1-2	-	TGTGCCAGCAGCTTAAGAGGGGGAGATGGCTACACCTTC	CASSLRGGDGYTF
TRBV5-4	-	13	TRBJ1-2	-	TGTGCCAGCAGCTTGGCCGTAGATTATGGCTACACCTTC	CASSLAVDYGYTF
TRBV5-1	-	15	TRBJ2-3	-	TGCGCCAGCATCCCCGGAGGAAGAAGCACAGATACGCAGTATTTT	CASIPGGRSTDTQYF
TRBV6-5	-	12	TRBJ1-2	-	TGTGCCAGCAGGGGGGGAGACTATGGCTACACCTTC	CASRGGDYGYTF
TRBV6-5	-	15	TRBJ1-6	-	TGTGCCAGCAGTAAAAACAGGGAACGGAATTCACCCCTCCACTTT	CASSKNRERNSPLHF
TRBV12-1	-	14	TRBJ1-2	-	TGTGCCAGCAGCCCTATCGGGGTCTGCTATGGCTACACCTTC	CASSPIGVCYGYTF
TRBV12-3/TRBV12-4	TRBD1	13	TRBJ1-2	-	TGTGCCAGCAGCCGGACAGGGGGCAGGGGCTACACCTTC	CASSRTGGRGYTF
TRBV25-1	-	12	TRBJ1-1	-	TGTGCCAGCAGTGGAACGGGTGTTGAGGCTTTCTTT	CASSGTGVEAFF
TRBV28	-	17	TRBJ1-1	-	TGTGCCAGCAGCGGTTACACCAATGGGCTGCTGAACACTGAAGCTTTCTTT	CASSGYTNGLLNTEAFF
TRBV7-8	-	16	TRBJ1-5	-	TGTGCCAGCAGCTTAGGGGCCAGTCTCAGCAATCAGCCCCAGCATTTT	CASSLGASLSNQPQHF
TRBV5-1	TRBD1	16	TRBJ2-5	-	TGCGCCAGCAGCTTGGAAGGGACAGGGTTCGTGGAGACCCAGTACTTC	CASSLEGTGFVETQYF
TRBV24-1	TRBD2	16	TRBJ2-1	-	TGTGCCACCAGTAACCTGACTAGCGGGGGATACAATGAGCAGTTCTTC	CATSNLTSGGYNEQFF
TRBV7-2	-	13	TRBJ2-3	-	TGTGCCAGCAGCTTAGGAGTGTTGGATACGCAGTATTTT	CASSLGVLDTQYF
TRBV5-6	-	14	TRBJ1-2	-	TGTGCCAGCAGCTCGGGACTATCTAACTATGGCTACACCTTC	CASSSGLSNYGYTF
TRBV11-2	-	13	TRBJ2-7	-	TGTGCCAGCAGCTTTGCGGGTCCCTACGAGCAGTACTTC	CASSFAGPYEQYF
TRBV5-1	-	15	TRBJ1-5	-	TGCGCCAGCAGCTTGGACAACTATAGCAATCAGCCCCAGCATTTT	CASSLDNYSNQPQHF
TRBV5-1	-	13	TRBJ1-1	-	TGCGCCAGCAGCTTAAGCTGGAACACTGAAGCTTTCTTT	CASSLSWNTEAFF
TRBV12-3/TRBV12-4	-	12	TRBJ1-2	-	TGTGCCAGCAGACACAGGGTTGTGGGCTACACCTTC	CASRHRVVGYTF
TRBV5-1	TRBD1	15	TRBJ1-1	-	TGCGCCAGCAGCTGGGGGACAGGGTCGGAGGCTGAAGCTTTCTTT	CASSWGTGSEAEAFF
TRBV5-1	-	14	TRBJ2-5	-	TGCGCCAGCAGCTTGCAGGGGTTGTTAGAGACCCAGTACTTC	CASSLQGLLETQYF
TRBV13	TRBD2	16	TRBJ2-1	-	TGTGCCAGCAGCCAGGAAGCACTAGCGGGGAGTAATGAGCAGTTCTTC	CASSQEALAGSNEQFF
TRBV5-1	-	12	TRBJ1-1	-	TGCGCCAGCAGGACTGAGAACACTGAAGCTTTCTTT	CASRTENTEAFF
TRBV5-1	-	15	TRBJ1-2	-	TGCGCCAGCAGCACGGAAGGGGAAGGGGACTATGGCTACACCTTC	CASSTEGEGDYGYTF
TRBV4-2	-	15	TRBJ1-2	-	TGTGCCAGCAGCCAAGGCCCAGCGGGAGGCTATGGCTACACCTTC	CASSQGPAGGYGYTF
TRBV4-1	-	16	TRBJ1-6	-	TGCGCCAGCAGCCAAGAGAAGGGACTCCCCTCTTCCCCCCTCCACTTT	CASSQEKGLPSSPLHF
TRBV2	-	14	TRBJ2-7	-	TGTGCCAGCAATCACGAGACAGGAGACTACGAGCAGTACTTC	CASNHETGDYEQYF
TRBV12-3/TRBV12-4	TRBD1	13	TRBJ1-1	few	TGTGCCAGCAGTCTACCCCCGGGACAGAAAGCTTTCTTT	CASSLPPGQKAFF
TRBV4-1	TRBD1	20	TRBJ1-2	few	TGCGCCAGCAGCCAACTCCTAACAAAGCAAGTTTATCGACAGGGGAATGGCTACACCTTC	CASSQLLTKQVYRQGNGYTF
TRBV15	TRBD1	16	TRBJ1-5	-	TGTGCCACCAGCCCAGAGGGGACAGGGTTCGATCAGCCCCAGCATTTT	CATSPEGTGFDQPQHF
TRBV27	-	15	TRBJ2-7	-	TGTGCCAGCAGTCCCGCAGACAGTTTCGCCTACGAGCAGTACTTC	CASSPADSFAYEQYF
TRBV28	TRBD1	22	TRBJ1-4	-	TGTGCCAGCGGACTTTTGGCAGGGGGCGTCTATTTGGATTCCGCAACTAATGAAAAACTGTTTTTT	CASGLLAGGVYLDSATNEKLFF
TRBV6-6	TRBD1	16	TRBJ1-5	-	TGTGCCAGCAGTCCCAGGGGGACAGGGGGCGATCAGCCCCAGCATTTT	CASSPRGTGGDQPQHF
TRBV29-1	-	14	TRBJ1-1	-	TGCAGCGTTGCACTTCCGGACAGACCTACTGAAGCTTTCTTT	CSVALPDRPTEAFF
TRBV11-3	TRBD2	11	TRBJ2-5	-	TGTGCCAGCAGCCTCGGACTAGTACCGTACTTC	CASSLGLVPYF
TRBV3-1/TRBV3-2	-	14	TRBJ1-4	-	TGTGCCAGCAGCCAGGGTATCGGGAATGAAAAACTGTTTTTT	CASSQGIGNEKLFF
TRBV3-1/TRBV3-2	TRBD1	15	TRBJ1-2	few	TGTGCCAGCAGCCGAGGACAGGGAACTAACTATGGCTACACCTTC	CASSRGQGTNYGYTF
TRBV5-1	TRBD2	12	TRBJ2-1	-	TGCGCCAGCAGCTGGACTAGGGATGAGCAGTTCTTC	CASSWTRDEQFF
TRBV10-3	TRBD1	15	TRBJ2-2	-	TGTGCCATCAGTGCCGGACAGGGAGGCACCGGGGAGCTGTTTTTT	CAISAGQGGTGELFF
TRBV6-6	-	15	TRBJ2-3	once	TGTGCCAGCAAGGAACTAGCAAACACCCCAGATACGCAGTATTTT	CASKELANTPDTQYF
TRBV5-1	TRBD1	15	TRBJ1-4	-	TGCGCCAGCAGCTTTTTCAGGGGGTCGGATGAAAAACTGTTTTTT	CASSFFRGSDEKLFF
TRBV13	TRBD2	15	TRBJ2-5	-	TGTGCCAGCAGCTTACTAGCGGGGGGGAAAGAGACCCAGTACTTC	CASSLLAGGKETQYF
TRBV6-1	-	16	TRBJ2-7	-	TGTGCCAGCAGTGAAGCGCTGATTGGCAGTACCTACGAGCAGTACTTC	CASSEALIGSTYEQYF
TRBV11-1	-	15	TRBJ2-2	-	TGTGCCAGCAGCTTCAGACTCGGGGGCACCGGGGAGCTGTTTTTT	CASSFRLGGTGELFF
TRBV28	-	15	TRBJ2-1	-	TGTGCCAGCACCAGACAGGTGAGCTCCTACAATGAGCAGTTCTTC	CASTRQVSSYNEQFF
TRBV7-2	-	14	TRBJ1-2	-	TGTGCCAGCAGCTTACCACAGGGATCCTATGGCTACACCTTC	CASSLPQGSYGYTF
TRBV20-1	-	8	TRBJ1-2	-	TGCAGGGCCGGGGGCTACACCTTC	CRAGGYTF
TRBV7-8	TRBD2	17	TRBJ2-2	once	TGTGCCAGCAGCTTAGGGGGACTAGCGGGGGGCACCGGGGAGCTGTTTTTT	CASSLGGLAGGTGELFF
TRBV19	TRBD1	14	TRBJ1-1	-	TGTGCCAGTAGTATCCTCAGGGGGATAACTGAAGCTTTCTTT	CASSILRGITEAFF
TRBV4-1	-	16	TRBJ2-3	-	TGCGCCAGCAGCCAAGTCGGGTTTGGTGGGACAGATACGCAGTATTTT	CASSQVGFGGTDTQYF